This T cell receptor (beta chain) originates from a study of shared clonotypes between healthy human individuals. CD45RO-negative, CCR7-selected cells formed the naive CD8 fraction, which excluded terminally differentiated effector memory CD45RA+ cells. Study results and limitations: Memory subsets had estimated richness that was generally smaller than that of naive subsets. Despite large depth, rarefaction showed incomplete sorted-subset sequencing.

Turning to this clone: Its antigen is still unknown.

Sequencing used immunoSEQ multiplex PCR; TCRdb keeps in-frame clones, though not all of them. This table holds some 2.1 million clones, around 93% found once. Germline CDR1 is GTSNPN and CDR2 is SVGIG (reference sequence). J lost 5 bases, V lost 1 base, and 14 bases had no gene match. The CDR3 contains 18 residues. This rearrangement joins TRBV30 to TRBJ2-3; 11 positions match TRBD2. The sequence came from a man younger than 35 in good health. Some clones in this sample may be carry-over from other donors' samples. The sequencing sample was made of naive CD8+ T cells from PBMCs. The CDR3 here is CAWSALAGERLLRDTQYF. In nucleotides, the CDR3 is TGTGCCTGGAGTGCACTAGCGGGAGAACGCTTGTTAAGAGATACGCAGTATTTT.